The rows below give T cell receptor beta chains drawn from one sample of a study of control samples from healthy donors and cancer patients. Assay used: immunoSEQ multiplex PCR; TCRdb lists only in-frame clones, some missing. The repertoire holds around 170,000 clones, with almost 90% as singletons. Material for sequencing was blood. These receptors were collected from a woman aged 25-40 years in good health. Each CDR3 is given with its conserved first and last residue. The D gene is left open where the match is weak. Clone size is given for some rows only: seen once, a few or many times, or a class if the clone is expanded.

TRBJ2-2,-,-,TRBV19,CASGTYTGELFF,TGTGCCAGTGGGACTTACACCGGGGAGCTGTTTTTT
TRBJ2-3,TRBD2,-,TRBV3-1/TRBV3-2,CASSSTSGGSTSTDTQYF,TGTGCCAGCAGCTCGACTAGCGGGGGAAGCACTAGCACAGATACGCAGTATTTT
TRBJ1-1,-,-,TRBV29-1,CSVWGAGNTEAFF,TGCAGCGTTTGGGGGGCCGGGAACACTGAAGCTTTCTTT
TRBJ1-2,TRBD1,-,TRBV28,CASSLVRQGARNLHGYTF,TGTGCCAGCAGTTTAGTTAGGCAGGGGGCGCGAAACCTTCATGGCTACACCTTC
TRBJ1-1,TRBD1,-,TRBV6-1,CASSEFPRGMAEAFF,TGTGCCAGCAGTGAGTTTCCCAGGGGGATGGCTGAAGCTTTCTTT
TRBJ2-2,-,-,TRBV5-1,CASSLVRVDTGELFF,TGCGCCAGCAGCTTGGTCAGGGTGGACACCGGGGAGCTGTTTTTT
TRBJ2-5,-,-,TRBV7-2,CASSLLLQETQYF,TGTGCCAGCAGCTTATTACTCCAAGAGACCCAGTACTTC
TRBJ1-3,-,-,TRBV6-1,CASSETSGNTIYF,TGTGCCAGCAGTGAAACATCTGGAAACACCATATATTTT
TRBJ1-1,-,-,TRBV5-1,CASSFKGVTEAFF,TGCGCCAGCAGCTTCAAGGGGGTCACTGAAGCTTTCTTT
TRBJ2-4,-,-,TRBV14,CASSQAGGISRQNIQYF,TGTGCCAGCAGCCAAGCCGGGGGAATAAGCAGACAGAACATTCAGTACTTC
TRBJ2-3,TRBD2,once,TRBV5-1,CASSFVSGREHTQYF,TGCGCCAGCAGCTTTGTCAGCGGGAGAGAACATACGCAGTATTTT
TRBJ2-2,-,once,TRBV6-6,CASSYSKGDGELFF,TGTGCCAGCAGTTACTCGAAGGGTGACGGGGAGCTGTTTTTT
TRBJ2-3,-,-,TRBV5-1,CASTHSGSDTQYF,TGCGCCAGCACCCATTCAGGGTCGGATACGCAGTATTTT
TRBJ1-1,-,-,TRBV9,CASSVRTDRPADTEAFF,TGTGCCAGCAGCGTGAGAACCGACCGCCCGGCGGACACTGAAGCTTTCTTT
TRBJ2-2,TRBD1,-,TRBV19,CASIGQGHTGELFF,TGTGCCAGCATAGGACAGGGTCACACCGGGGAGCTGTTTTTT
TRBJ2-1,TRBD1,-,TRBV2,CASSGENRGEIDEQFF,TGTGCCAGCAGTGGTGAAAACAGGGGAGAAATCGATGAGCAGTTCTTC
TRBJ2-7,TRBD1,-,TRBV27,CASTLRIVPGGLSYEQYF,TGTGCCAGCACCTTAAGAATCGTTCCAGGGGGCCTCTCCTACGAGCAGTACTTC
TRBJ2-7,-,-,TRBV28,CASTDRYEQYF,TGTGCCAGCACGGACCGCTACGAGCAGTACTTC
TRBJ1-1,TRBD1,once,TRBV5-4,CASSGTGLDTEAFF,TGTGCCAGCAGCGGGACAGGGTTGGACACTGAAGCTTTCTTT
TRBJ2-7,TRBD1,-,TRBV4-1,CASSLTGTGIYEQYF,TGCGCCAGCAGCCTAACCGGGACAGGGATCTACGAGCAGTACTTC
TRBJ2-7,-,once,TRBV5-1,CASSLEGSAHSYEQYF,TGCGCCAGCAGCTTGGAGGGGAGTGCCCACTCCTACGAGCAGTACTTC
TRBJ2-5,TRBD2,few,TRBV5-1,CASSLAAGGGKTQYF,TGCGCCAGCAGCTTGGCGGCGGGGGGCGGAAAGACCCAGTACTTC
TRBJ2-1,-,-,TRBV7-9,CASSTPLGAGRSYNEQFF,TGTGCCAGCAGCACCCCCCTTGGGGCAGGGCGTTCCTACAATGAGCAGTTCTTC
TRBJ1-1,-,-,TRBV15,CATSRNGLNTEAFF,TGTGCCACCAGCAGAAATGGACTTAACACTGAAGCTTTCTTT
TRBJ2-5,-,-,TRBV20-1,CSASLGLLKETQYF,TGCAGTGCTAGTCTTGGACTTCTTAAAGAGACCCAGTACTTC
TRBJ1-5,-,-,TRBV4-1,CASSQADGQPQHF,TGCGCCAGCAGCCAGGCAGACGGACAGCCCCAGCATTTT
TRBJ1-1,-,-,TRBV11-2,CASSLDVGRSSAFF,TGTGCCAGCAGCTTAGATGTAGGTCGGTCTTCAGCTTTCTTT
TRBJ1-5,TRBD1,-,TRBV19,CASGDRVNNQPQHF,TGTGCCAGTGGCGACAGGGTAAACAATCAGCCCCAGCATTTT
TRBJ2-5,TRBD2,-,TRBV4-1,CASSPGLAGLETQYF,TGCGCCAGCAGCCCCGGACTAGCGGGACTAGAGACCCAGTACTTC
TRBJ2-1,-,-,TRBV11-1,CASSLSSPSYNEQFF,TGTGCCAGCAGCTTAAGTTCCCCCTCCTACAATGAGCAGTTCTTC
TRBJ1-1,-,-,TRBV30,CAWKQENTEAFF,TGTGCCTGGAAGCAGGAGAACACTGAAGCTTTCTTT
TRBJ1-5,TRBD1,-,TRBV3-1/TRBV3-2,CASSHATGGQPQHF,TGTGCCAGCAGCCACGCCACAGGGGGTCAGCCCCAGCATTTT
TRBJ1-2,-,-,TRBV5-1,CASSLAKTQPLGPYGYTF,TGCGCCAGCAGCTTAGCCAAGACACAGCCCCTGGGGCCCTATGGCTACACCTTC
TRBJ2-3,TRBD2,-,TRBV11-3,CASSPSGRAADTQYF,TGTGCCAGCAGCCCGAGCGGGAGGGCTGCAGATACGCAGTATTTT
TRBJ1-3,-,-,TRBV11-2,CASSSSRRWGNTIYF,TGTGCCAGCAGCTCATCAAGGCGGTGGGGAAACACCATATATTTT
TRBJ1-5,TRBD1,-,TRBV28,CASGSGRGRSRRNPQHF,TGTGCCAGCGGATCCGGGAGGGGGCGAAGCCGGCGTAATCCCCAGCATTTT
TRBJ1-2,TRBD1,-,TRBV5-5,CASSPIGQGTYGYTF,TGTGCCAGCAGCCCTATAGGACAGGGGACCTATGGCTACACCTTC
TRBJ1-2,TRBD1,-,TRBV30,CAWNRPGQGPYGYTF,TGTGCCTGGAACCGCCCGGGACAGGGACCCTATGGCTACACCTTC
TRBJ1-1,-,-,TRBV5-4,CASSLIGGDTEAFF,TGTGCCAGCAGCTTGATTGGGGGGGACACTGAAGCTTTCTTT
TRBJ2-2,-,-,TRBV11-1,CASSLEVVFGGELFF,TGTGCCAGCAGCTTAGAGGTCGTTTTCGGCGGGGAGCTGTTTTTT
TRBJ1-2,-,-,TRBV24-1,CATSDFGGYGYTF,TGTGCCACCAGTGATTTTGGGGGTTATGGCTACACCTTC
TRBJ1-2,TRBD1,-,TRBV19,CASLDRGRRYGYTF,TGTGCCAGTCTGGACAGGGGGCGCCGCTATGGCTACACCTTC
TRBJ1-2,-,-,TRBV27,CASSERSEANYGYTF,TGTGCCAGCAGCGAGCGAAGTGAGGCTAACTATGGCTACACCTTC
TRBJ2-1,TRBD2,-,TRBV27,CASSLRPAGGVFF,TGTGCCAGCAGTTTACGCCCAGCGGGGGGCGTTTTCTTC
TRBJ1-1,TRBD1,-,TRBV6-5,CATSGTGYTEAFF,TGTGCCACCTCCGGGACAGGGTACACTGAAGCTTTCTTT
TRBJ1-5,-,few,TRBV28,CASSPYTGGPNQPQHF,TGTGCCAGCAGTCCCTACACGGGGGGACCAAATCAGCCCCAGCATTTT
TRBJ2-3,TRBD1,-,TRBV28,CASSISTGEVTDTQYF,TGTGCCAGCAGTATATCGACAGGGGAGGTCACAGATACGCAGTATTTT
TRBJ2-3,-,-,TRBV2,CASSEEWGNGDTQYF,TGTGCCAGCAGTGAAGAATGGGGGAATGGAGATACGCAGTATTTT
TRBJ2-7,-,-,TRBV24-1,CATSDARGYEQYF,TGTGCCACCAGTGATGCTAGGGGTTACGAGCAGTACTTC
TRBJ1-1,-,-,TRBV5-6,CASSLRSTEAFF,TGTGCCAGCAGCCTTCGTAGCACTGAAGCTTTCTTT
TRBJ2-3,-,-,TRBV24-1,CATSDSGSGSTDTQYF,TGTGCCACCAGTGATTCTGGGTCAGGGTCCACAGATACGCAGTATTTT
TRBJ2-1,TRBD1,once,TRBV7-9,CASSRSTGQSYNEQFF,TGTGCCAGCAGCCGATCGACGGGACAGTCCTACAATGAGCAGTTCTTC
TRBJ2-3,-,-,TRBV9,CASSVDGRGDTQYF,TGTGCCAGCAGCGTAGACGGGAGAGGAGATACGCAGTATTTT
TRBJ2-3,-,once,TRBV5-1,CASSLGGDTQYF,TGCGCCAGCAGCTTGGGGGGAGATACGCAGTATTTT
TRBJ2-1,-,-,TRBV11-2,CASSLDRDGHYNEQFF,TGTGCCAGCAGCTTAGATCGTGACGGGCACTACAATGAGCAGTTCTTC
TRBJ1-2,-,-,TRBV28,CASSPPGFGGYGYTF,TGTGCCAGCAGTCCCCCCGGGTTTGGTGGCTATGGCTACACCTTC
TRBJ2-1,-,-,TRBV12-1,CASSAECSAGGLPYNEQFF,TGTGCCAGCAGCGCGGAGTGTTCGGCGGGAGGTCTCCCCTACAATGAGCAGTTCTTC
TRBJ1-2,TRBD1,-,TRBV7-8,CASSPGQGNYGYTF,TGTGCCAGCAGTCCGGGACAGGGTAACTATGGCTACACCTTC
TRBJ2-7,TRBD1,-,TRBV5-1,CASSLQGGADEQYF,TGCGCCAGCAGCTTGCAAGGGGGCGCGGACGAGCAGTACTTC